A single sample gave rise to the 26 T cell receptor beta chains below, sequenced in a study of CD8 T cells in ankylosing spondylitis (dated by TCRdb to about 2017). Library construction relied on 5' RACE. Sequencing used an Illumina HiSeq 2500. In-frame beta chains were kept once TCRdb had trimmed the public reads at Q25 with fastp and called clones with MiXCR. Identical CDR3 protein sequences are pooled into one entry, listed with their most common genes and DNA. Present in this sample are fewer than 400,000 distinct CDR3 sequences, 14% to 15% of which were seen just once. The ten biggest clones cover roughly 0.99% of the sample. Material: blood, either unsorted or a sorted T cell fraction (not recorded which). All receptors come from a male donor with ankylosing spondylitis or in good health (not recorded which).

The J gene is TRBJ1-6, the V gene TRBV12-3 or TRBV12-4, with TRBD1 identical over 8 bases. CDR3 length: 14 residues. With V trimmed by 5 bases and J by 8 bases, 5 bases remained unmatched. The CDR3 spells CASSLRQGYSPLHF. CDR3 nucleotide sequence: TGTGCCAGCAGTCTCCGACAGGGGTATTCACCCCTCCACTTT.

The CDR3 sequence is CASSQDIAGWGTDTQYF. For the CDR3, the DNA is TGTGCCAGCAGCCAAGACATAGCGGGGTGGGGGACAGATACGCAGTATTTT. The genes are TRBV3-1 and TRBJ2-3, with TRBD2 identical over 8 bases. Unmatched junction bases numbered 8, after V lost 0 bases and J lost 3 bases. The CDR3 runs 17 residues. Germline lookup yields CDR1 LGHDT and CDR2 YNNKEL (reference sequence).

The sample holds many counts of this clonotype. At one boundary the junction diverges from the germline segment, which might be a read error. J is TRBJ1-6 and V is TRBV10-3; 9 bases align to TRBD1. The V gene's germline CDR1 is ENHRY and CDR2 SYGVKD. The CDR3 is 15 residues long. CDR3 sequence (DNA): TGTGCCATCAGTGACACAGGGGGCTATAATTCACCCCCCCACTTT. It is translated as CAISDTGGYNSPPHF.

This clonotype appeared a few times. V and J are TRBV12-3 or TRBV12-4 and TRBJ2-6; D unresolved. There are 14 residues in the CDR3. Trimming stripped 4 bases from V and 1 base from J, with 5 bases between. The CDR3 sequence: CASSSWSGANVLTF. The CDR3 DNA is TGTGCCAGCAGTTCTTGGTCTGGGGCCAACGTCCTGACTTTC.

The chain carries TRBV6-1 and TRBJ2-5; TRBD1 aligns across 8 bases. The CDR3 sequence is 11 residues long. Trimming at V came to 7 bases and at J to 13 bases, leaving 8 bases not matched to a gene. Germline V gene sequence: CDR1 MNHNS, CDR2 SASEGT. The CDR3 bases are TGTGCCAGCACGGGACAGGTATCACGGTACTTC. This sequence encodes CASTGQVSRYF.

This clonotype was seen a few times. The chain combines TRBV12-3 or TRBV12-4 with TRBJ1-1; a possible D gene is TRBD1 (6 bases). The CDR3 runs to 13 residues. Trimming removed 10 bases from V and 5 bases from J, with 17 bases in between. This chain's CDR3 is CAIRGGVWTEAFF. The CDR3 nucleotides read TGTGCCATAAGAGGGGGAGTATGGACTGAAGCTTTCTTT.

This clonotype turned up a few times. CDR3 nucleotide sequence: TGTGCCAGCAGCCGTAGAAGATCTAACTATGGCTACACCTTC. As protein: CASSRRRSNYGYTF. The chain employs TRBV5-6 and TRBJ1-2; unclear D gene. Germline-derived CDR1 and CDR2 are SGHDT and YYEEEE. V was shortened by 4 bases and J by 0 bases, with 10 bases between the two germline ends. The length of the CDR3 is 14 residues.

The chain combines TRBV20-1 with TRBJ2-1; D not certain. The germline V gene encodes CDR1 DFQATT and CDR2 SNEGSKA (reference sequence). V was shortened by 4 bases and J by 6 bases, with 10 bases between the two germline ends. The CDR3 totals 12 residues. CDR3 coding DNA: TGCAGTGCTATGGTTACGGGCAATGAGCAGTTCTTC. Protein product: CSAMVTGNEQFF.

The chain joins TRBV12-3 or TRBV12-4 to TRBJ2-7, with TRBD1 matching over 8 bases. This CDR3 region has 14 residues. V was clipped by 6 bases and J by 1 base; unmatched bases: 5. The CDR3 loop is CASSPGQASYEQYF. CDR3 sequence (DNA): TGTGCCAGCAGCCCGGGACAGGCGTCCTACGAGCAGTACTTC.

This chain links TRBV19 with TRBJ2-2; 7 bases match TRBD2. This CDR3 region has 15 residues. Germline loops: CDR1 LNHDA, CDR2 SQIVND (reference sequence). V gave up 6 bases and J gave up 6 bases; unmatched junction bases: 10. The CDR3 protein is CASSPLADWAGELFF. Here the CDR3 DNA reads TGTGCCAGTAGCCCTCTAGCGGATTGGGCCGGGGAGCTGTTTTTT.

This clonotype has more than one count but fewer than ten. This chain connects TRBV12-3 or TRBV12-4 to TRBJ2-3, with TRBD1 as a possible D gene (5 bases). Deletions cut 4 bases from V and 3 bases from J, with 8 bases between. The CDR3 covers 13 residues. The chain's CDR3 is CASSSRATDTQYF. DNA for the CDR3: TGTGCCAGCAGTTCCAGGGCGACAGATACGCAGTATTTT.

This clonotype was seen more than once but under ten times. The chain uses TRBV5-1 and TRBJ1-1; D remains unclear. This CDR3 region has 13 residues. CDR1 is SGHRS and CDR2 is YFSETQ in the germline V gene. The V and J ends lost 5 bases and 1 base respectively, with 9 bases between them. The DNA for the CDR3 is TGCGCCAGCAGTGTTATGGAGAACACTGAAGCTTTCTTT. This codes for CASSVMENTEAFF.

This sequence joins TRBV5-1 and TRBJ2-5; TRBD2 might be the D (7 bases). The CDR3 spans 13 residues. Trimming shortened V by 6 bases and J by 7 bases, and 16 bases separated the two germline ends. Germline CDR1 is SGHRS and CDR2 is YFSETQ. CDR3 sequence: CASKEGGGVTQYF. The CDR3 DNA sequence: TGCGCCAGCAAAGAGGGGGGGGGAGTGACCCAGTACTTC.

The chain recombines TRBV4-1 with TRBJ2-1; TRBD2 agrees at 9 bases. The V gene's germline CDR1 is MGHRA and CDR2 YSYEKL. CDR3 length equals 16 residues. The V and J ends lost 3 bases and 4 bases, in that order; junction bases with no gene match: 7. The CDR3 bases are TGCGCCAGCAGCCAGGATAGCGGGAGAGCATACAATGAGCAGTTCTTC. This codes for CASSQDSGRAYNEQFF.

Only a few counts were recorded for this clonotype. The J gene is TRBJ1-4, the V gene TRBV5-1; TRBD1 is a possible D gene (6 bases). V lost 4 bases, J lost 3 bases, and 10 bases lay in between. The CDR3 sequence is 14 residues long. From germline, CDR1 is SGHRS and CDR2 YFSETQ. The CDR3 spells CASSAGASNEKLFF. CDR3 bases: TGCGCCAGCAGCGCAGGGGCGTCTAATGAAAAACTGTTTTTT.

This clonotype has ten or more counts. The CDR3 loop is CSAFPTGNYGYTF. The CDR3 nucleotides are TGCAGTGCTTTCCCGACAGGGAACTATGGCTACACCTTC. This sequence joins TRBV20-1 and TRBJ1-2; 7 bases fit TRBD1. This CDR3 spans 13 amino acids. The junction had 5 bases not matched to a gene; V was cut back by 5 bases and J by 2 bases. Germline V gene data show CDR1 as DFQATT and CDR2 as SNEGSKA (reference sequence).

This clonotype has just a few counts. V gene TRBV7-2 combines with J gene TRBJ2-3; 9 bases fit TRBD2. There are 17 residues in the CDR3. V dropped 5 bases and J dropped 1; count of bases not matched to a gene: 10. From germline, CDR1 is SGHTA and CDR2 FQGNSA. DNA of the CDR3: TGTGCCAGCAGCAACGGCGGGGGGGCTTGGGGCACAGATACGCAGTATTTT. It yields the protein CASSNGGGAWGTDTQYF.

This clonotype showed up just a few times. V is TRBV21-1 and J is TRBJ1-5. TRBV21-1 is noted as a pseudogene. The length of the CDR3 is 17 residues. The CDR3 DNA reads TGTGCCAGCAGCAAAGGGGTCCAGGGCGATAGCAATCAGCCCCAGCATTTT. Translation: CASSKGVQGDSNQPQHF.

This clonotype has a handful of counts. In DNA form, the CDR3 reads TGCAGTGCTTCAAGCGGGAGGGCCGAAGATACGCAGTATTTT. It translates to CSASSGRAEDTQYF. The chain combines TRBV20-1 with TRBJ2-3, with 10 bases aligning to TRBD2. Germline V gene data show CDR1 as DFQATT and CDR2 as SNEGSKA (reference sequence). This CDR3 has 14 residues. The trim removed 5 bases at V and 5 bases at J, leaving 7 bases unmatched.

This clonotype was recorded many times. The chain couples TRBV10-3 to TRBJ2-7; D possibly corresponds to TRBD1 (6 bases). This CDR3 contains 13 residues. V was cut by 4 bases and J by 5 bases, with 12 bases left in between. Germline lookup yields CDR1 ENHRY and CDR2 SYGVKD. The CDR3 protein is CAISGQQGNEQYF. CDR3 sequence (DNA): TGTGCCATCAGTGGACAACAGGGCAACGAGCAGTACTTC.

This clonotype was counted a few times. The chain has TRBV12-3 or TRBV12-4 and TRBJ2-5, with TRBD1 matching 7 bases. This CDR3 is built from 12 residues. Trimming took 7 bases from V and 7 from J; bases not matched to a gene: 6. The CDR3 nucleotides read TGTGCCAGCAAAGGGGGCGCAAGGACCCAGTACTTC. Its protein is CASKGGARTQYF.

This clonotype appeared a few times. The chain links TRBV4-2 to TRBJ2-1; D is unresolved. Trimming removed 0 bases at V and 8 bases at J, with 11 bases between. Germline V gives CDR1 LGHNA, CDR2 YNFKEQ. The CDR3 totals 14 residues. The CDR3 reads CASSQDRKSDEQFF. DNA for the CDR3: TGTGCCAGCAGCCAAGATCGGAAAAGCGATGAGCAGTTCTTC.

The chain recombines TRBV15 with TRBJ2-3, with TRBD1 identical over 8 bases. The CDR3 is 15 amino acids. V trimming: 4 bases; J trimming: 4 bases; junction bases outside the gene matches: 7. Per germline, CDR1 LNHNV and CDR2 YYDKDF (reference sequence). This CDR3 reads CATSNRTGRADTQYF. The CDR3 DNA reads TGTGCCACCAGCAACCGGACAGGGCGGGCAGATACGCAGTATTTT.

This clonotype was detected many times. This chain's CDR3 is CASSPREHRDTQYF. CDR3 DNA sequence: TGTGCCAGCTCACCACGAGAACACCGAGATACGCAGTATTTT. The rearrangement links TRBV18 to TRBJ2-3; D remains unclear. With 1 base removed from V and 5 bases from J, the gap between germline ends came to 10 bases. The germline V gene encodes CDR1 KGHSH and CDR2 LQKENI. This CDR3 has 14 amino acids. The complete variable domain, with remaining parts taken from reference TRBV18 and TRBJ2-3, reads NAGVMQNPRHLVRRRGQEARLRCSPMKGHSHVYWYRQLPEEGLKFMVYLQKENIIDESGMPKERFSAEFPKEGPSILRIQQVVRGDSAAYFCASSPREHRDTQYFGPGTRLTVL.

This clonotype was seen a handful of times. V is TRBV5-8 and J is TRBJ1-4, with D possibly being TRBD1 (6 bases). This CDR3 spans 16 amino acids. V was shortened by 4 bases and J by 5 bases, with 18 bases between the two germline ends. Germline V gene sequence: CDR1 SGHTS, CDR2 YDEGEE. CDR3 loop: CASSQGQLWENEKLFF. CDR3 nucleotide sequence: TGTGCCAGCAGCCAGGGACAACTATGGGAAAATGAAAAACTGTTTTTT.

The chain uses TRBV7-2 and TRBJ2-1; the D gene could be TRBD1 or TRBD2 (5 bases each). CDR1 SGHTA and CDR2 FQGNSA come from the germline V gene. V shed 4 bases and J shed 9 bases, with 16 bases lying between them. The CDR3 has 14 amino acids. The chain's CDR3 is CASSSHTGGTEQFF. The CDR3 region has the DNA TGTGCCAGCAGCTCCCATACTGGGGGTACTGAGCAGTTCTTC.